This T cell receptor (beta chain) was found in a study of T-cell memory formation after mild COVID-19. Across the study: In these data, TCR clusters were largely donor specific.

Study-level points and caveats: Clones from the second wave (peaking day 37) had unconfirmed SARS-CoV-2 specificity. Day 15 to 85 contracting clones showed balanced CD4/CD8; later expanders leaned CD4+.

Details on this clonotype: Its antigen is undetermined.

The TCR alpha and TCR beta cDNA libraries, bearing sample barcodes and UMIs, were generated by 5'RACE using constant-segment primers. TCRdb used MiXCR to reprocess the 5' RACE reads, holding one entry per CDR3 protein. The sample consists of hundreds of thousands of distinct CDR3 sequences, under 20% of them appearing once. After removal of 2 bases from V and 6 bases from J, the junction contained 9 bases not matched to a gene. Germline V CDR1 and CDR2: LGHNA, YSLEER. The length of the CDR3 is 16 residues. This chain joins TRBV4-3 and TRBJ2-7; TRBD2 aligns across 11 bases. This clonotype was sampled from an adult woman who had mild COVID-19 (a few samples of this study predate the infection). Cell type and time point are not known. Input material: PBMCs or a T cell subset sorted from them (not recorded which). CDR3: CASSQLLAGGMGEQYF. The CDR3 nucleotides are TGCGCCAGCAGCCAACTCCTAGCGGGGGGCATGGGCGAGCAGTACTTC.